This TCR beta chain emerged from a study of T cells in Graves' hyperthyroidism and ophthalmopathy. Background on the study: The initial diagnosis was the point when peripheral blood was collected, ahead of any treatment.

The CDR3 has 15 residues. Germline CDR1 and CDR2: SGHRS and YFSETQ. The ends lost 4 bases at V and 4 bases at J; junction bases unmatched: 9. General study results and limits: Also found in blood were most expanded thyroid clonotypes above 0.001.

Each person with ophthalmopathy scored at least 3 on the Clinical Activity Score, reached NOSPECS grade 4 or higher, and had been ill under 3 months. Each 10 ml fresh peripheral blood draw supplied the PBMCs. This clonotype was seen only a few times. The antigen is not known. Authors of the study amplified TCR beta CDR3 regions from RNA transcripts. During a first-round RT-PCR of the TCR CDR3, the HTBI primer set was used. In TCRdb, the multiplex PCR reads were re-called with MiXCR into one record per CDR3 protein. The sample carries about 300,000 distinct CDR3 sequences, around 19% recorded once. The receptor was isolated from a man aged 45 to 65 with Graves' ophthalmopathy. Sequencing used blood. This chain uses TRBV5-1 with TRBJ2-5; TRBD1 aligns across 8 bases. This CDR3 reads CASSTDQGAGETQYF. CDR3 sequence (DNA): TGCGCCAGCAGCACGGACCAGGGGGCGGGAGAGACCCAGTACTTC.